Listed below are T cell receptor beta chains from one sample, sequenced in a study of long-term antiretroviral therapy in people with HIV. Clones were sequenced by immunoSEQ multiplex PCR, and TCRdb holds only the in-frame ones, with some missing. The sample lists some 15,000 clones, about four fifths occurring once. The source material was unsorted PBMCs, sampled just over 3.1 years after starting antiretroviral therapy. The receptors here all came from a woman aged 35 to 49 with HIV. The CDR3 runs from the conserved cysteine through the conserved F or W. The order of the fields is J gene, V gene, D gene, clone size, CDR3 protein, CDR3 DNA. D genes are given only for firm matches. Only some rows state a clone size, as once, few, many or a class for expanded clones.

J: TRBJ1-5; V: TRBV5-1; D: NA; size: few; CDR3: CASSPAGDQPQHF; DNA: TGCGCCAGCAGCCCGGCGGGTGATCAGCCCCAGCATTTT
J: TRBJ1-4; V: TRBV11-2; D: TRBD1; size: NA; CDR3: CASSFRTGGNEKLFF; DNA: TGTGCCAGCAGCTTTCGGACAGGGGGCAATGAAAAACTGTTTTTT
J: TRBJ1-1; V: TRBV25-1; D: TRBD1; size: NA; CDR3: CASSPNRGWTEAFF; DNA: TGTGCCAGCTCTCCGAACAGGGGTTGGACTGAAGCTTTCTTT
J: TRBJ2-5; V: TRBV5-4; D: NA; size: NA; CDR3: CASSPKGQETQYF; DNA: TGTGCCAGCAGCCCAAAGGGGCAAGAGACCCAGTACTTC
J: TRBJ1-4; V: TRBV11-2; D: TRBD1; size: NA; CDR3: CASSPLGTDNEKLFF; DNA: TGTGCCAGCAGCCCGTTAGGGACAGATAATGAAAAACTGTTTTTT
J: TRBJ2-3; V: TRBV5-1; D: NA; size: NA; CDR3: CASSLPQGSTDTQYF; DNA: TGCGCCAGCAGCTTGCCACAGGGTAGCACAGATACGCAGTATTTT
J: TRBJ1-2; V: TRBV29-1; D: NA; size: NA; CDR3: CSVEDESLGYTF; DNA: TGCAGCGTTGAAGACGAAAGTCTTGGCTACACCTTC
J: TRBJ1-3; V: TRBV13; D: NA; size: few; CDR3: CASSLLRGPGNTIYF; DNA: TGTGCCAGCAGCTTATTGCGGGGGCCAGGAAACACCATATATTTT
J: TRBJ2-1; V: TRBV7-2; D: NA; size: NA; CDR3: CASSSRTDNEQFF; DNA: TGTGCCAGCAGCTCCAGGACGGACAATGAGCAGTTCTTC
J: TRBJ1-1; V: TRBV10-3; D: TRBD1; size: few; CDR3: CAISERQGDTEAFF; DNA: TGTGCCATCAGTGAGAGACAGGGAGACACTGAAGCTTTCTTT
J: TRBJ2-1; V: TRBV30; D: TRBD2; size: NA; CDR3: CAWSRRGGYNEQFF; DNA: TGTGCCTGGAGTCGGCGGGGGGGGTACAATGAGCAGTTCTTC
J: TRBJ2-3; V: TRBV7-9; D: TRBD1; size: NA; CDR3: CASSLAGQGVTDTQYF; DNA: TGTGCCAGCAGCCTCGCAGGACAGGGGGTGACAGATACGCAGTATTTT
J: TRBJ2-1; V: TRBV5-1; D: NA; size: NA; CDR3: CASSLRGPDSTLYNEQFF; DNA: TGCGCCAGCAGCTTAAGGGGCCCGGACAGCACATTGTACAATGAGCAGTTCTTC
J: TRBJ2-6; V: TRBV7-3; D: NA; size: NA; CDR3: CASSPQAGANVLTF; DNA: TGTGCCAGCAGCCCCCAAGCTGGGGCCAACGTCCTGACTTTC
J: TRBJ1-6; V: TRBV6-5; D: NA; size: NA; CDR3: CASSLGKSPLHF; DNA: TGTGCCAGCAGTTTAGGGAAGTCACCCCTCCACTTT
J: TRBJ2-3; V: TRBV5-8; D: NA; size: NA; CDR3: CASSFRTGGTDTQYF; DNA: TGTGCCAGCAGCTTTCGCACGGGGGGCACAGATACGCAGTATTTT
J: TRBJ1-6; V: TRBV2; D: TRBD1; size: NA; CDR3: CASSLEDRGNSPLHF; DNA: TGTGCCAGCAGTTTAGAGGACAGGGGAAATTCACCCCTCCACTTT
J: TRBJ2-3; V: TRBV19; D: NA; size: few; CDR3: CATNQGEVDTQYF; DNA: TGTGCCACCAACCAGGGGGAGGTCGATACGCAGTATTTT
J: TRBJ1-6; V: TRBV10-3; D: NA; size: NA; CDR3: CAISEGAGEFPLHF; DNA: TGTGCCATCAGTGAAGGGGCAGGGGAGTTCCCCCTCCACTTT
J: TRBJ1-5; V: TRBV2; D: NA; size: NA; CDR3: CASSEEGNQPQHF; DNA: TGTGCCAGCAGTGAGGAGGGGAATCAGCCCCAGCATTTT
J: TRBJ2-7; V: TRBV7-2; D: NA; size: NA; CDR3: CASSFQGVEQYF; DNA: TGTGCCAGCAGCTTTCAGGGCGTGGAGCAGTACTTC
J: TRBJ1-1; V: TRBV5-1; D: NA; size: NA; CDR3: CASSLALAGSEAFF; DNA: TGCGCCAGCAGCTTGGCCCTGGCGGGATCAGAAGCTTTCTTT
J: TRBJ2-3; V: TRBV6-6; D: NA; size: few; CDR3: CASSARTDTQYF; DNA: TGTGCCAGCAGTGCAAGAACAGATACGCAGTATTTT
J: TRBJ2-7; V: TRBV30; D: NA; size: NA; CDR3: CAWVKGGSYEQYF; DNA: TGTGCCTGGGTCAAGGGGGGCTCATACGAGCAGTACTTC
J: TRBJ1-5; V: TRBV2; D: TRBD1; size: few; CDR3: CASSETRAGGQPQHF; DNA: TGTGCCAGCAGTGAAACTAGGGCAGGGGGTCAGCCCCAGCATTTT
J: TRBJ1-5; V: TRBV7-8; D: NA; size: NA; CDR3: CASSLANRDFSNQPQHF; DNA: TGTGCCAGCAGCTTAGCGAACAGGGACTTTAGCAATCAGCCCCAGCATTTT
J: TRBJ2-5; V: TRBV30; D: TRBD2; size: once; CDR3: CAWSSKSGGAYQETQYF; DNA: TGTGCCTGGAGTTCGAAAAGCGGGGGGGCGTACCAAGAGACCCAGTACTTC
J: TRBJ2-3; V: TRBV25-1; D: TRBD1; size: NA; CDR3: CASSLSWTGAVDTQYF; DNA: TGTGCCAGCAGCCTTAGCTGGACAGGGGCGGTAGATACGCAGTATTTT
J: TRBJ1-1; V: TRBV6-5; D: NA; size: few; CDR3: CASRGVFDTEAFF; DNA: TGTGCCAGCCGAGGGGTTTTCGACACTGAAGCTTTCTTT
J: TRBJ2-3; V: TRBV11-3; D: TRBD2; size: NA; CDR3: CASSPGTSGGAADTQYF; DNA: TGTGCCAGCAGCCCGGGGACTAGCGGGGGGGCCGCAGATACGCAGTATTTT
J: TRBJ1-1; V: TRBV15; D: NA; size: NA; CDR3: CATSRPPLEAFF; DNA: TGTGCCACCAGCAGACCCCCGCTAGAAGCTTTCTTT
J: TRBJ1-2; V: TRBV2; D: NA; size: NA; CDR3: CASPSYGRSGGYTF; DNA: TGTGCCAGCCCAAGTTATGGGCGGTCGGGTGGCTACACCTTC
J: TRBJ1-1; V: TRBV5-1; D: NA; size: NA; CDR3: CASSLADRNTEAFF; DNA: TGCGCCAGCAGCTTGGCGGACAGAAACACTGAAGCTTTCTTT
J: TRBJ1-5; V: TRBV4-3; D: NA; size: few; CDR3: CASSRRDGDQPQHF; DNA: TGCGCCAGCAGCCGGCGAGACGGGGATCAGCCCCAGCATTTT
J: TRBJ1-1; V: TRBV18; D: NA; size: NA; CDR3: CASSPDSLGTEAFF; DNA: TGTGCCAGCTCACCGGACTCCTTGGGGACTGAAGCTTTCTTT
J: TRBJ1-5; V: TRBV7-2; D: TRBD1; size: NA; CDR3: CASSLGGWTGAQPQHF; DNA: TGTGCCAGCAGCCTAGGAGGGTGGACAGGGGCTCAGCCCCAGCATTTT
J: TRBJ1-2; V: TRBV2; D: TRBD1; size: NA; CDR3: CASSGGQGWANYGYTF; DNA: TGTGCCAGCAGTGGGGGACAGGGGTGGGCTAACTATGGCTACACCTTC
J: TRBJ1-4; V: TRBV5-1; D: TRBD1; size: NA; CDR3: CASSSFLGQGGKLFF; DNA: TGCGCCAGCAGCAGCTTTCTAGGACAGGGAGGAAAACTGTTTTTT
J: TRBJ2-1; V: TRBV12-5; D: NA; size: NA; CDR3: CASTTPGLPLGEQFF; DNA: TGTGCTAGTACAACCCCGGGACTTCCCCTGGGAGAGCAGTTCTTC
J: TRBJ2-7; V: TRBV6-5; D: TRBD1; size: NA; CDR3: CASSDGDRVYEQYF; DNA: TGTGCCAGCAGCGACGGAGACAGGGTGTACGAGCAGTACTTC
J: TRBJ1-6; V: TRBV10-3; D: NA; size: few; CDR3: CAIRAGEGEGSPLHF; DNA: TGTGCCATCCGGGCGGGGGAAGGGGAAGGATCACCCCTCCACTTT
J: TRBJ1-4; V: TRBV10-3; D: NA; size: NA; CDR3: CATSDIGGRTNEKLFF; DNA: TGTGCCACCAGTGACATAGGGGGGAGGACTAATGAAAAACTGTTTTTT
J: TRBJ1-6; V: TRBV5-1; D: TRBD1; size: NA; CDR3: CASSKTGGADLSPLHF; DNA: TGCGCCAGCAGCAAGACAGGGGGCGCAGATCTTTCACCCCTCCACTTT
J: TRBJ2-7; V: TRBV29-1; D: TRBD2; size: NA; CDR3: CSVEGTSGGASYEQYF; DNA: TGCAGCGTTGAAGGGACTAGCGGGGGGGCGTCCTACGAGCAGTACTTC
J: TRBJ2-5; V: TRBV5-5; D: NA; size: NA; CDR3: CASSLAETQYF; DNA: TGTGCCAGCAGCTTGGCAGAGACCCAGTACTTC
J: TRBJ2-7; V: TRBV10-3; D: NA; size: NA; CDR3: CAIREHGSGSYEQYF; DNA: TGTGCCATCAGGGAACATGGGAGCGGGTCCTACGAGCAGTACTTC
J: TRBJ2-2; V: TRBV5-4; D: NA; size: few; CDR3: CASSDRENTGELFF; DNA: TGTGCCAGCAGCGATAGGGAGAACACCGGGGAGCTGTTTTTT
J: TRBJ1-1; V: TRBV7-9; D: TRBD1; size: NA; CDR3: CASRGTGIAEAFF; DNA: TGTGCCAGCAGGGGGACAGGGATTGCTGAAGCTTTCTTT